This is a list of T cell receptor beta chains from one sample in a study of CD8+ T cells in alopecia areata. Generated by immunoSEQ multiplex PCR, the TCRdb table keeps only in-frame clones and is missing some. The table has about 8,000 clones, around 64% seen once; the top ten hold roughly 2.8%. Sequencing was carried out using CD4+ Tregs sorted from blood. These receptors were obtained from a human donor with alopecia areata. The CDR3 runs from the conserved cysteine through the conserved F or W. The order of the fields is clone size, D gene, V gene, J gene, CDR3 protein, CDR3 DNA. A D gene is named only where the DNA matches it firmly. Expanded clones are given a class, and other clones once, few, many or no size at all.

clone_size: .
d_call: TRBD2
v_call: TRBV5-4
j_call: TRBJ2-7
cdr3_aa: CASRASGRAGEQYF
cdr3_nt: TGTGCCAGCAGAGCTAGCGGGAGGGCGGGTGAGCAGTACTTC

clone_size: few
d_call: .
v_call: TRBV7-9
j_call: TRBJ2-2
cdr3_aa: CATLSRAKSDTGELFF
cdr3_nt: TGTGCCACCTTGAGTCGGGCGAAATCCGACACCGGGGAGCTGTTTTTT

clone_size: .
d_call: .
v_call: TRBV2
j_call: TRBJ2-7
cdr3_aa: CASRVGRGIYEQYF
cdr3_nt: TGTGCCAGCAGAGTCGGCAGGGGCATATACGAGCAGTACTTC

clone_size: .
d_call: TRBD1
v_call: TRBV6-5
j_call: TRBJ1-2
cdr3_aa: CASRPLDRGSYTF
cdr3_nt: TGTGCCAGCAGACCTTTGGACAGGGGGAGCTACACCTTC

clone_size: .
d_call: TRBD1
v_call: TRBV7-8
j_call: TRBJ1-1
cdr3_aa: CASSSGTGHRGTEAFF
cdr3_nt: TGTGCCAGCAGCTCCGGGACAGGGCACAGGGGGACTGAAGCTTTCTTT

clone_size: .
d_call: TRBD1
v_call: TRBV6-9
j_call: TRBJ1-1
cdr3_aa: CASSLRDRAMNTEAFF
cdr3_nt: TGTGCCAGCAGTCTCCGGGACAGGGCCATGAACACTGAAGCTTTCTTT

clone_size: .
d_call: .
v_call: TRBV5-1
j_call: TRBJ2-2
cdr3_aa: CASRGATGELFF
cdr3_nt: TGCGCCAGCAGGGGGGCCACCGGGGAGCTGTTTTTT

clone_size: .
d_call: .
v_call: TRBV19
j_call: TRBJ1-6
cdr3_aa: CASSLHSVGSPLHF
cdr3_nt: TGTGCCAGTAGTTTGCACTCCGTGGGTTCACCCCTCCACTTT

clone_size: .
d_call: TRBD1
v_call: TRBV28
j_call: TRBJ1-1
cdr3_aa: CASSSAGTGIRPVLNTEAFF
cdr3_nt: TGTGCCAGCAGTTCCGCCGGGACAGGCATCCGCCCGGTGCTGAACACTGAAGCTTTCTTT

clone_size: .
d_call: TRBD1
v_call: TRBV27
j_call: TRBJ2-7
cdr3_aa: CASSLLQGAAYEQYF
cdr3_nt: TGTGCCAGCAGTTTACTCCAGGGGGCGGCCTACGAGCAGTACTTC

clone_size: .
d_call: TRBD2
v_call: TRBV5-4
j_call: TRBJ2-1
cdr3_aa: CASSLAGGLAGYSKLNEQFF
cdr3_nt: TGTGCCAGCAGCTTGGCCGGAGGACTAGCGGGATATAGTAAATTGAATGAGCAGTTCTTC

clone_size: .
d_call: .
v_call: TRBV7-9
j_call: TRBJ2-7
cdr3_aa: CASSFMLHSAQGFDEQYF
cdr3_nt: TGTGCCAGCAGCTTTATGTTACACTCGGCTCAGGGCTTTGACGAGCAGTACTTC

clone_size: .
d_call: TRBD1
v_call: TRBV6-6
j_call: TRBJ2-3
cdr3_aa: CASRIEGQGITDTQYF
cdr3_nt: TGTGCCAGCAGGATTGAGGGACAGGGCATCACAGATACGCAGTATTTT

clone_size: few
d_call: .
v_call: TRBV18
j_call: TRBJ1-4
cdr3_aa: CASSPGGGANEKLFF
cdr3_nt: TGTGCCAGCTCACCAGGGGGCGGAGCTAATGAAAAACTGTTTTTT

clone_size: .
d_call: TRBD1
v_call: TRBV28
j_call: TRBJ2-3
cdr3_aa: CASSFYRGSDTQYF
cdr3_nt: TGTGCCAGCAGTTTCTACAGGGGATCAGATACGCAGTATTTT

clone_size: .
d_call: .
v_call: TRBV20-1
j_call: TRBJ2-3
cdr3_aa: CSASRGRAQYF
cdr3_nt: TGCAGTGCTAGTAGGGGTAGAGCGCAGTATTTT

clone_size: .
d_call: .
v_call: TRBV29-1
j_call: TRBJ1-2
cdr3_aa: CSVGTAYYGYTF
cdr3_nt: TGCAGCGTTGGGACAGCCTACTATGGCTACACCTTC

clone_size: few
d_call: TRBD1
v_call: TRBV15
j_call: TRBJ1-2
cdr3_aa: CATSRDRQGGGYTF
cdr3_nt: TGTGCCACCAGCAGAGATCGACAGGGAGGCGGCTACACCTTC

clone_size: few
d_call: TRBD2
v_call: TRBV7-8
j_call: TRBJ2-3
cdr3_aa: CASSLAGGVTDTQYF
cdr3_nt: TGTGCCAGCAGCTTAGCGGGGGGGGTCACAGATACGCAGTATTTT

clone_size: few
d_call: .
v_call: TRBV7-9
j_call: TRBJ2-1
cdr3_aa: CASSLGTIEYNEQFF
cdr3_nt: TGTGCCAGCAGCTTAGGGACTATCGAATACAATGAGCAGTTCTTC

clone_size: .
d_call: .
v_call: TRBV7-2
j_call: TRBJ1-1
cdr3_aa: CASSLNQGRGTEAFF
cdr3_nt: TGTGCCAGCAGCTTAAATCAGGGAAGGGGGACTGAAGCTTTCTTT

clone_size: .
d_call: TRBD1
v_call: TRBV4-1
j_call: TRBJ2-1
cdr3_aa: CASSNRGRGSYNEQFF
cdr3_nt: TGCGCCAGCAGCAACAGGGGAAGGGGCTCCTACAATGAGCAGTTCTTC

clone_size: .
d_call: TRBD2
v_call: TRBV10-3
j_call: TRBJ2-7
cdr3_aa: CAISRLAGGHEQYF
cdr3_nt: TGTGCCATCAGTAGACTAGCGGGGGGACACGAGCAGTACTTC

clone_size: .
d_call: .
v_call: TRBV7-2
j_call: TRBJ2-7
cdr3_aa: CASSPSRVYEQYF
cdr3_nt: TGTGCCAGCAGCCCCTCAAGGGTGTACGAGCAGTACTTC

clone_size: .
d_call: .
v_call: TRBV7-2
j_call: TRBJ2-5
cdr3_aa: CASNFAGYQETQYF
cdr3_nt: TGTGCCAGCAATTTCGCGGGGTACCAAGAGACCCAGTACTTC

clone_size: .
d_call: .
v_call: TRBV7-9
j_call: TRBJ2-1
cdr3_aa: CASSWSTDNEQFF
cdr3_nt: TGTGCCAGCAGCTGGTCGACAGACAATGAGCAGTTCTTC

clone_size: .
d_call: .
v_call: TRBV6-5
j_call: TRBJ1-2
cdr3_aa: CASSYGGGGNYGYTF
cdr3_nt: TGTGCCAGCAGTTACGGCGGAGGGGGGAATTATGGCTACACCTTC

clone_size: .
d_call: TRBD1
v_call: TRBV5-1
j_call: TRBJ1-3
cdr3_aa: CASSRPGQGGNTIYF
cdr3_nt: TGCGCCAGCAGTCGGCCCGGACAGGGGGGCAACACCATATATTTT

clone_size: .
d_call: .
v_call: TRBV4-3
j_call: TRBJ2-1
cdr3_aa: CASSQGIGSNSYNEQFF
cdr3_nt: TGCGCCAGCAGCCAAGGGATCGGCTCTAATTCCTACAATGAGCAGTTCTTC

clone_size: .
d_call: TRBD1
v_call: TRBV6-1
j_call: TRBJ2-3
cdr3_aa: CASSSQGFDTQYF
cdr3_nt: TGTGCCAGCAGTTCACAGGGGTTTGATACGCAGTATTTT

clone_size: .
d_call: TRBD1
v_call: TRBV7-9
j_call: TRBJ2-7
cdr3_aa: CASSFPRTGSHEQYF
cdr3_nt: TGTGCCAGCAGCTTCCCCCGGACAGGGTCCCACGAGCAGTACTTC

clone_size: .
d_call: .
v_call: TRBV14
j_call: TRBJ2-2
cdr3_aa: CASSQGTANTGELFF
cdr3_nt: TGTGCCAGCAGCCAGGGAACTGCGAACACCGGGGAGCTGTTTTTT

clone_size: .
d_call: .
v_call: TRBV25-1
j_call: TRBJ1-4
cdr3_aa: CASSEGEDSRWEKLFF
cdr3_nt: TGTGCCAGCAGTGAAGGAGAAGACAGCCGGTGGGAAAAACTGTTTTTT

clone_size: .
d_call: TRBD1
v_call: TRBV19
j_call: TRBJ1-1
cdr3_aa: CASTRTGGTEAFF
cdr3_nt: TGTGCCAGTACTCGGACAGGGGGGACTGAAGCTTTCTTT

clone_size: .
d_call: .
v_call: TRBV6-6
j_call: TRBJ1-1
cdr3_aa: CASSYRGGSTEAFF
cdr3_nt: TGTGCCAGCAGTTACCGCGGGGGGAGCACTGAAGCTTTCTTT

clone_size: few
d_call: .
v_call: TRBV5-1
j_call: TRBJ1-5
cdr3_aa: CASSLESGDFVRWHF
cdr3_nt: TGCGCCAGCAGCTTGGAATCAGGGGACTTTGTACGGTGGCATTTT

clone_size: .
d_call: TRBD1
v_call: TRBV7-8
j_call: TRBJ2-1
cdr3_aa: CASSRATGGYNEQFF
cdr3_nt: TGTGCCAGCAGCCGCGCGACAGGGGGCTACAATGAGCAGTTCTTC

clone_size: .
d_call: TRBD2
v_call: TRBV5-4
j_call: TRBJ2-1
cdr3_aa: CASSLNRRGAHNEQFF
cdr3_nt: TGTGCCAGCAGCTTGAACCGGCGGGGGGCCCACAATGAGCAGTTCTTC

clone_size: .
d_call: TRBD1
v_call: TRBV27
j_call: TRBJ2-7
cdr3_aa: CASSSPGTGLYEQYF
cdr3_nt: TGTGCCAGCAGTTCTCCCGGGACAGGGCTGTACGAGCAGTACTTC

clone_size: once
d_call: .
v_call: TRBV28
j_call: TRBJ2-7
cdr3_aa: CASFRTGGFSYEQYF
cdr3_nt: TGTGCCAGCTTTCGTACGGGGGGCTTCTCCTACGAGCAGTACTTC

clone_size: .
d_call: .
v_call: TRBV5-1
j_call: TRBJ2-5
cdr3_aa: CASSLGRQETQYF
cdr3_nt: TGCGCCAGCAGCTTGGGGCGACAAGAGACCCAGTACTTC

clone_size: .
d_call: TRBD1
v_call: TRBV11-2
j_call: TRBJ2-4
cdr3_aa: CASSPTSVGGLNIQYF
cdr3_nt: TGTGCCAGCAGCCCTACCTCAGTAGGGGGCCTAAACATTCAGTACTTC

clone_size: .
d_call: .
v_call: TRBV5-1
j_call: TRBJ2-3
cdr3_aa: CASSAGHTDTQYF
cdr3_nt: TGCGCCAGCAGCGCCGGACACACAGATACGCAGTATTTT

clone_size: .
d_call: TRBD1
v_call: TRBV27
j_call: TRBJ2-5
cdr3_aa: CASSPYAGTGVRETQYF
cdr3_nt: TGTGCCAGCAGTCCCTACGCCGGGACAGGGGTGCGGGAGACCCAGTACTTC

clone_size: .
d_call: .
v_call: TRBV6-6
j_call: TRBJ2-7
cdr3_aa: CASSYAGAYEQYF
cdr3_nt: TGTGCCAGCAGTTACGCAGGGGCCTACGAGCAGTACTTC

clone_size: few
d_call: .
v_call: TRBV4-1
j_call: TRBJ1-2
cdr3_aa: CASSQDGVDRLRGYTF
cdr3_nt: TGCGCCAGCAGCCAAGATGGAGTCGACAGGTTAAGGGGCTACACCTTC

clone_size: .
d_call: .
v_call: TRBV6-6
j_call: TRBJ2-7
cdr3_aa: CASSPHLTSYEQYF
cdr3_nt: TGTGCCAGCAGCCCCCATCTGACTTCCTACGAGCAGTACTTC

clone_size: .
d_call: .
v_call: TRBV29-1
j_call: TRBJ2-3
cdr3_aa: CSVEFMADTQYF
cdr3_nt: TGCAGCGTTGAATTTATGGCGGATACGCAGTATTTT